The next 14 T cell receptor beta chains were all read from a single sample in a study of tumor-infiltrating lymphocytes in primary liver carcinoma. From about 530 ng total RNA, TCR beta cDNA was generated with a primer in the constant region. Construction of TCR beta libraries relied on three successive nested multiplex PCR rounds employing slightly modified ARM-PCR. The study ran its first two PCR rounds for roughly 10 cycles each, using TRBV1-TRBV30 forward primers and a C-beta reverse primer. One entry per CDR3 protein results from TCRdb running MiXCR on the multiplex PCR reads. The sample includes fewer than 90,000 distinct CDR3 sequences, 72% of them seen just once. For each extraction, RNA and DNA were obtained together from around 18-30 mg of unsorted bulk tissue. Sample: liver tumor tissue from sampling region 1. Stated subset: tumor region T1, superior pole. These receptor sequences come from a man aged 40-50 years with primary liver carcinoma and hepatitis B virus infection.

Regarding this clonotype: Germline and junction disagree at one end, which may indicate a read error. The chain links TRBV4-1 to TRBJ2-2, with TRBD2 matching 10 bases. Germline values: CDR1 MGHRA, CDR2 YSYEKL. The CDR3 extends over 15 amino acids. The CDR3 bases are TGCTCCAGCAGTCTAGCGGGAGATGTCATCGGGGAGCTGTTCTTT. It is translated as CSSSLAGDVIGELFF.

This clonotype is medium-sized. The rearrangement uses TRBV11-2 and TRBJ2-3; D gene uncertain. The length of the CDR3 is 12 residues. CDR1 is SGHAT, CDR2 FQNNGV, per germline. V lost 5 bases and J 6 bases, leaving 9 bases between the germline ends. The CDR3 DNA sequence: TGTGCCAGCAGCCTCGGATATGATACGCAGTATTTT. Protein sequence: CASSLGYDTQYF.

On this clonotype: The junction and the germline gene differ at one end; a read error may be behind it. This chain links TRBV29-1 with TRBJ1-2; 8 bases align to TRBD1. In germline, CDR1 is SQVTM, CDR2 ANQGSEA. The CDR3 loop spans 13 amino acids. CDR3 bases: TGTAGCGGTAGCTTTCAGGGGGCTTATGGTTACACCTTC. Its translation: CSGSFQGAYGYTF.

A note on this clonotype: A much larger clone differs from this one at a single base, so this may be a read error. The V gene is TRBV5-1, the J gene TRBJ2-1, with 9 bases aligning to TRBD2. Germline CDR1 is SGHRS and CDR2 is YFSETQ. CDR3 size: 15 residues. This CDR3 is CASSLEGLANKEQFF. CDR3 bases: TGCGCCAGCAGCTTGGAAGGACTAGCGAACAAAGAGCAGTTCTTC.

A word on this clonotype: The conserved phenylalanine or tryptophan is not found at the CDR3 terminus, so this likely reflects a read error. No DNA is shown, since the ends of the CDR3 on it are uncertain; the CDR3 is the one TCRdb lists. This chain joins TRBV29-1 and TRBJ2-2; the DNA was not compared with TRBD1, the D call given in the table. Germline V gene lookup returns CDR1 SQVTM and CDR2 ANQGSEA. The CDR3 is 14 amino acids long, termini counted. The CDR3 is CSVVGTGAPGELFI.

Regarding this clonotype: The junction and the germline gene differ at one end; a read error may be behind it. The chain employs TRBV10-2 and TRBJ2-5; perhaps TRBD2 as D (5 bases). CDR1 is WSHSY and CDR2 is SAAADI in the germline V gene. CDR3 length: 15 amino acids. CDR3 DNA sequence: TGCGGCAGCAGTGAAGGACTGCCCATCCAAGAGACACAGTACTTC. Encoded protein: CGSSEGLPIQETQYF.

Comment on this clonotype: A read error may account for a junction end that differs from germline. The chain carries TRBV6-5 and TRBJ2-5; TRBD2 is a possible D gene (5 bases). The CDR3 is 17 residues long. Germline-derived CDR1 and CDR2 are MNHEY and SVGAGI. The CDR3 is CDSSYSHSGSGQETQYF. In DNA, the CDR3 is TGTGACAGCAGTTACTCCCACAGTGGGAGTGGCCAAGAGACCCAGTACTTC.

This clonotype has at least ten counts. The chain recombines TRBV28 with TRBJ2-5; unclear D gene. The CDR3 contains 14 residues. Trimming stripped 4 bases from V and 4 bases from J, with 13 bases between. Looked up from germline, CDR1 is MDHEN and CDR2 is SYDVKM. The CDR3 loop reads CASSSPAPGETQYF. The CDR3, as DNA: TGTGCCAGCAGTTCCCCAGCCCCCGGAGAGACCCAGTACTTC. Variable domain in full (rest from reference TRBV28 and TRBJ2-5): DVKVTQSSRYLVKRTGEKVFLECVQDMDHENMFWYRQDPGLGLRLIYFSYDVKMKEKGDIPEGYSVSREKKERFSLILESASTNQTSMYLCASSSPAPGETQYFGPGTRLLVL.

As concerns this clonotype: No conserved phenylalanine or tryptophan is present at the end of the CDR3, so a read error is the likely explanation. The chain combines TRBV12-3 or TRBV12-4 with TRBJ2-7; D unresolved. The ends were cut back, 4 bases at V and 6 bases at J, with 13 bases in the middle. The length of the CDR3 is 13 residues. CDR3 nucleotides: TGTGCCAGCAGTTCCCTTGGAATAGGCGAGCAGTACCTC. This codes for CASSSLGIGEQYL.

Points on this clonotype: This is likely a read error, given that the CDR3 carries no conserved phenylalanine or tryptophan at its end. The J gene is TRBJ1-4, the V gene TRBV2; D is perhaps TRBD1 (5 bases). V was trimmed by 2 bases and J by 0 bases, leaving 10 bases between them. The CDR3 has 16 residues. The germline V gene has CDR1 SNHLY and CDR2 FYNNEI. Written as DNA, the CDR3 is TGTGCCAGCAGTGAAACGACAGCTGCAACTAATGAAAAACTGTTTTCT. Its protein product is CASSETTAATNEKLFS.

Concerning this clonotype: An end of the junction does not agree with germline; a read error may underlie this. This sequence joins TRBV11-2 and TRBJ2-3; D perhaps matches TRBD2 (5 bases). This CDR3 comprises 14 residues. From germline, CDR1 is SGHAT and CDR2 FQNNGV. The CDR3 protein is CASSPDSSSDTQYF. The CDR3 bases are TGTGCCAGCAGCCCGGACTCCTCGTCAGATACGCAATATTTT.

This clonotype appeared a single time. A much larger clonotype is one base distant, so this may be a read error. This sequence joins TRBV30 and TRBJ1-4; TRBD1 aligns across 10 bases. This CDR3 is built from 12 residues. Germline CDR1 and CDR2: GTSNPN and SVGIG (reference sequence). The CDR3 DNA is TGTGCTCTGACAGGGGGCAATGAAAAACTGTTTTTT. As protein: CALTGGNEKLFF.

A remark on this clonotype: A clone one base away is much larger, so this may be a read error. The CDR3 reads CASNSGTSGNPEQFF. The DNA for the CDR3 is TGTGCCAGCAACTCTGGGACTAGCGGGAATCCCGAGCAGTTCTTC. The chain uses TRBV5-4 and TRBJ2-1, with TRBD2 matching 13 bases. Germline trimming cut 6 bases from V and 10 bases from J; bases unmatched to any gene: 10. The CDR3 consists of 15 residues. Germline CDR1 is SGHNT and CDR2 is YYREEE (reference sequence).

On this clonotype itself: A much larger clone sits a single nucleotide away, making a read error possible. This CDR3 reads CASSLWSSTSYEQYF. The CDR3 DNA sequence: TGTGCCAGCAGTTTATGGTCCAGCACCTCCTACGAGCAGTACTTC. The chain employs TRBV28 and TRBJ2-7, with D uncertain. V lost 0 bases, J lost 0 bases, and 9 bases lay in between. The CDR3 runs to 15 residues. From germline, CDR1 is MDHEN and CDR2 SYDVKM.